One and the same sample provided the 11 T cell receptor beta chains below, sequenced in a study. TCRdb analysed the RT-PCR reads with MiXCR anew, one entry per CDR3 protein. The sample has almost 700,000 distinct CDR3 sequences; over 12% are singletons. The sample comprised memory CD4+ T cells from blood. The receptor set was obtained from a female donor in good health, serving as a healthy control.

This clonotype was seen many times. The chain employs TRBV5-1 and TRBJ2-3; no definite D call. The CDR3 is 16 amino acids. Per germline, CDR1 SGHRS and CDR2 YFSETQ. V lost 2 bases and J 2 bases, leaving 15 bases between the germline ends. CDR3 amino acids: CASSLRSGGTTDTQYF. In DNA, the CDR3 is TGCGCCAGCAGCTTAAGGTCGGGCGGCACCACAGATACGCAGTATTTT.

This chain connects TRBV11-3 to TRBJ1-3; tentative D call: TRBD1 (5 bases). This CDR3 spans 14 amino acids. V gave up 3 bases and J gave up 2 bases, with 8 bases separating them. Germline CDR1 and CDR2: SGHNT and YENEEA. The chain's CDR3 is CASSLGVPGNTIYF. Here the CDR3 DNA reads TGTGCCAGCAGCTTGGGGGTTCCTGGAAACACCATATATTTT.

CDR3 protein: CSARDLNRGQDTEAFF. Written as DNA, the CDR3 is TGCAGTGCTAGAGATTTGAACAGGGGTCAAGACACTGAAGCTTTCTTT. This rearrangement joins TRBV20-1 to TRBJ1-1; 7 positions match TRBD1. Trimming took 0 bases from V and 3 from J; bases not matched to a gene: 10. CDR3 length equals 16 residues. Germline CDR1 DFQATT, CDR2 SNEGSKA (reference sequence).

The table lists this clonotype with a few counts. The chain has TRBV7-9 and TRBJ2-7, with a possible D match to TRBD1 (5 bases). The V gene's germline CDR1 is SEHNR and CDR2 FQNEAQ (reference sequence). This CDR3 spans 14 amino acids. V lost 5 bases and J 12 bases, leaving 23 bases between the germline ends. Here the CDR3 reads CASSPSGQGGLRYF. In DNA form, the CDR3 reads TGTGCCAGCAGCCCGTCCGGGCAGGGTGGGTTGAGGTACTTC.

This clonotype has at least ten counts. The chain combines TRBV29-1 with TRBJ2-3; D unclear. Deletions cut 4 bases from V and 6 bases from J, with 17 bases between. The length of the CDR3 is 14 residues. Germline assignment: CDR1 SQVTM and CDR2 ANQGSEA. CDR3 loop: CSVAADPTPDTQYF. Written as DNA, the CDR3 is TGCAGCGTTGCGGCTGACCCAACCCCGGATACGCAGTATTTT.

In its sample, this clonotype was seen a few times. This chain links TRBV5-8 with TRBJ2-1, with D maybe TRBD2 (5 bases). This CDR3 comprises 16 residues. The V gene's germline CDR1 is SGHTS and CDR2 YDEGEE. The V end was cut by 1 base, the J end by 2 bases, with 13 bases between. The CDR3 reads CASSLWPGETYNEQFF. The CDR3 region has the DNA TGTGCCAGCAGCTTGTGGCCCGGGGAGACCTACAATGAGCAGTTCTTC.

This clonotype was found a few times. The V call is TRBV7-6, the J call TRBJ2-1; D gene unclear. V gave up 1 base and J gave up 0 bases, with 4 bases separating them. The CDR3 length is 14 residues. CDR1 is SGHVS, CDR2 FNYEAQ, per germline. The CDR3 DNA is TGTGCCAGCAGCTTAGTTAGCTCCTACAATGAGCAGTTCTTC. It codes for CASSLVSSYNEQFF. Filled out from reference TRBV7-6 and TRBJ2-1, the complete variable domain reads GAGVSQSPRYKVTKRGQDVALRCDPISGHVSLYWYRQALGQGPEFLTYFNYEAQQDKSGLPNDRFSAERPEGSISTLTIQRTEQRDSAMYRCASSLVSSYNEQFFGPGTRLTVL.

In its sample, this clonotype was seen a few times. The chain combines TRBV28 with TRBJ2-3; 8 nucleotides line up with TRBD1. This CDR3 is 16 amino acids long. V lost 5 bases to trimming and J lost 0 bases; unmatched junction nucleotides: 7. The V gene's germline CDR1 is MDHEN and CDR2 SYDVKM. The CDR3 DNA follows: TGTGCCAGCAGTGCCGGGACAGGAGCTAGCACAGATACGCAGTATTTT. Translated: CASSAGTGASTDTQYF. The variable domain in full, with the rest retrieved from reference TRBV28 and TRBJ2-3, is DVKVTQSSRYLVKRTGEKVFLECVQDMDHENMFWYRQDPGLGLRLIYFSYDVKMKEKGDIPEGYSVSREKKERFSLILESASTNQTSMYLCASSAGTGASTDTQYFGPGTRLTVL.

The chain joins TRBV18 to TRBJ2-1; D ambiguous. The V gene's germline CDR1 is KGHSH and CDR2 LQKENI. The CDR3 extends over 14 amino acids. The germline V and J ends were trimmed by 3 bases and 8 bases, with 14 bases remaining between them. The CDR3 DNA sequence: TGTGCCAGCTCACCGACGTCGGCTAGTGATGAGCAGTTCTTC. Amino acid sequence: CASSPTSASDEQFF. The complete variable domain, with remaining parts taken from reference TRBV18 and TRBJ2-1, reads NAGVMQNPRHLVRRRGQEARLRCSPMKGHSHVYWYRQLPEEGLKFMVYLQKENIIDESGMPKERFSAEFPKEGPSILRIQQVVRGDSAAYFCASSPTSASDEQFFGPGTRLTVL.

This clonotype was picked up many times. The gene calls are TRBV7-6 and TRBJ2-3, with D unclear. V lost 1 base, J lost 2 bases, and 7 bases lay in between. The CDR3 loop spans 14 amino acids. CDR1 is SGHVS, CDR2 FNYEAQ, per germline. The CDR3 protein is CASSLDGSTDTQYF. The CDR3 region has the DNA TGTGCCAGCAGCTTAGACGGGTCCACAGATACGCAGTATTTT.

The gene calls are TRBV19 and TRBJ2-1, with 10 nucleotides matching TRBD2. The germline V gene has CDR1 LNHDA and CDR2 SQIVND (reference sequence). The CDR3 sequence is 16 residues long. J was trimmed by 5 bases and V by 5 bases; bases with no gene match: 9. In nucleotides, the CDR3 is TGTGCCAGTAGTCGACTGGCTAGCGGGAGTGACAATGAGCAGTTCTTC. Amino acids: CASSRLASGSDNEQFF.